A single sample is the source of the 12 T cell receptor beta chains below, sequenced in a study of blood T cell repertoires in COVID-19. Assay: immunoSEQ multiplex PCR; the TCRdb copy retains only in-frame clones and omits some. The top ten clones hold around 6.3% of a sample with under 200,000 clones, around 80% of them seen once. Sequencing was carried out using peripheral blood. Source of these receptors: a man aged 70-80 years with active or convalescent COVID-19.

The CDR3 is CSPSTSGYTF. As DNA, the CDR3 is TGCAGCCCGTCGACTAGCGGCTACACCTTC. This chain uses TRBV20-1 with TRBJ1-2, with D unresolved. Germline V lookup: CDR1 DFQATT, CDR2 SNEGSKA (reference sequence). The CDR3 loop spans 10 amino acids.

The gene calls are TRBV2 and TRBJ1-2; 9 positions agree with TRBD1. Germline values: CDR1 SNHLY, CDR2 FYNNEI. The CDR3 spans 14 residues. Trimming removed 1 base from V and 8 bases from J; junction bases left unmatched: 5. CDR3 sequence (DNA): TGTGCCAGCAGTGAAGTGGGACAGGGAACAGGCTACACCTTC. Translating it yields CASSEVGQGTGYTF.

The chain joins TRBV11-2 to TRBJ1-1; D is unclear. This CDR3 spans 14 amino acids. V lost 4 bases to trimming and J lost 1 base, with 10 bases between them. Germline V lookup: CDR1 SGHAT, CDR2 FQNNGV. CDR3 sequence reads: CASSSVRGNTEAFF. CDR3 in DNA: TGTGCCAGCAGCTCAGTCCGGGGGAACACTGAAGCTTTCTTT.

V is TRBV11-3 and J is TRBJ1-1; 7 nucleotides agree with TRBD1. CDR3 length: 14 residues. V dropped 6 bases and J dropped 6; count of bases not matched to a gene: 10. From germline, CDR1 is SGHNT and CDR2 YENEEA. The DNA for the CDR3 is TGTGCCAGCAGTGCCAGGGGGAGTAGAGCTGAAGCTTTCTTT. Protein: CASSARGSRAEAFF.

DNA for the CDR3: TGCAGTGCTCATGACATCCATGAGCAGTTCTTC. Amino acid sequence: CSAHDIHEQFF. The rearrangement joins TRBV20-1 to TRBJ2-1; the D is unclear. V was cut by 5 bases and J by 8 bases, with 10 bases left in between. The CDR3 extends over 11 amino acids. CDR1 is DFQATT, CDR2 SNEGSKA, per germline (reference sequence).

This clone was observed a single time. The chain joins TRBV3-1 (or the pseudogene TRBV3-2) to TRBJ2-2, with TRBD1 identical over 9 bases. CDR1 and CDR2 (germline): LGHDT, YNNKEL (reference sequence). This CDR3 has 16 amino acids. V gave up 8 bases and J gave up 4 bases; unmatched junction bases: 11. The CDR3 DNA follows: TGTGCCAGCGCCGACCCGACAGGGGGAAGCACCGGGGAGCTGTTTTTT. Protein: CASADPTGGSTGELFF.

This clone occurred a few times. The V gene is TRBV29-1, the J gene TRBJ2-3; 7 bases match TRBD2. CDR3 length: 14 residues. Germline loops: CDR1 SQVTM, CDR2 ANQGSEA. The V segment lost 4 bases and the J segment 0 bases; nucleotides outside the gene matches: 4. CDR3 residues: CSVGVSGSTDTQYF. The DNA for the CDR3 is TGCAGCGTTGGGGTTAGCGGGAGCACAGATACGCAGTATTTT.

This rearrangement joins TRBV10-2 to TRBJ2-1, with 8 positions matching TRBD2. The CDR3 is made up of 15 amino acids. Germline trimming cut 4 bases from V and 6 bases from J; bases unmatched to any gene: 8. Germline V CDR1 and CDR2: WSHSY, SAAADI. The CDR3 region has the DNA TGCGCCAGCAGTGCTCAGAGCGGGGGACTCAATGAGCAGTTCTTC. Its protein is CASSAQSGGLNEQFF.

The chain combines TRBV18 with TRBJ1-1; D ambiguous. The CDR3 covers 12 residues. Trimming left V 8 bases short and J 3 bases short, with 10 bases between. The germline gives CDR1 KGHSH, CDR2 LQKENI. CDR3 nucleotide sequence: TGTGCCAGCGCCACAGAGTACACTGAAGCTTTCTTT. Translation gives CASATEYTEAFF.

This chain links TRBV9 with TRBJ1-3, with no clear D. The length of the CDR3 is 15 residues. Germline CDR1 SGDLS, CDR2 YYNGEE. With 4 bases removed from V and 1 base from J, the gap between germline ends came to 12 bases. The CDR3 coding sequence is TGTGCCAGCAGCTTTACAGCCAGGTCTGGAAACACCATATATTTT. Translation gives CASSFTARSGNTIYF. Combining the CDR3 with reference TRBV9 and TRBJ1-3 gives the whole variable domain DSGVTQTPKHLITATGQRVTLRCSPRSGDLSVYWYQQSLDQGLQFLIQYYNGEERAKGNILERFSAQQFPDLHSELNLSSLELGDSALYFCASSFTARSGNTIYFGEGSWLTVV.

CDR3 loop: CASSEARASGFYNEQFF. In nucleotides, the CDR3 is TGTGCCAGCAGTGAAGCGAGGGCTAGCGGTTTCTACAATGAGCAGTTCTTC. The rearrangement uses TRBV6-1 and TRBJ2-1; 7 positions match TRBD2. Trimming took 0 bases from V and 3 from J; bases not matched to a gene: 8. The germline V gene has CDR1 MNHNS and CDR2 SASEGT. This CDR3 comprises 17 residues.

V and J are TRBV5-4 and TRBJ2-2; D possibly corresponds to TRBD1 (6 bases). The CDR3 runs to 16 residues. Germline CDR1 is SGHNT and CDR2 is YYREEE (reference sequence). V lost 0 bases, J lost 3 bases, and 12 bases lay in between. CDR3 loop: CASSLVGTPHTGELFF. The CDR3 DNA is TGTGCCAGCAGCTTGGTTGGGACACCTCACACCGGGGAGCTGTTTTTT.